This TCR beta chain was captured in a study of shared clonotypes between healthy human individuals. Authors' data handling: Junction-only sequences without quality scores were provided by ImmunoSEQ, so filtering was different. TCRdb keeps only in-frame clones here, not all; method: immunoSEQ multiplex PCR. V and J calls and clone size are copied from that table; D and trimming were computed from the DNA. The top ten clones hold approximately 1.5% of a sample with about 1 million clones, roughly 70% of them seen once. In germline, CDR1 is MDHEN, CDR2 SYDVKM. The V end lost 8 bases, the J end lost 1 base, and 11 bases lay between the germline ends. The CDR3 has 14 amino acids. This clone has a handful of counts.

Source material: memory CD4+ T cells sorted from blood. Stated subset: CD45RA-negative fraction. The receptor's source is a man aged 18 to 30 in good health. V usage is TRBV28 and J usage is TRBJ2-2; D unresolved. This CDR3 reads CASQVPMNTGELFF. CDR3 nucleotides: TGTGCCAGCCAGGTCCCAATGAACACCGGGGAGCTGTTTTTT. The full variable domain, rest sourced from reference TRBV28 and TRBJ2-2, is DVKVTQSSRYLVKRTGEKVFLECVQDMDHENMFWYRQDPGLGLRLIYFSYDVKMKEKGDIPEGYSVSREKKERFSLILESASTNQTSMYLCASQVPMNTGELFFGEGSRLTVL.